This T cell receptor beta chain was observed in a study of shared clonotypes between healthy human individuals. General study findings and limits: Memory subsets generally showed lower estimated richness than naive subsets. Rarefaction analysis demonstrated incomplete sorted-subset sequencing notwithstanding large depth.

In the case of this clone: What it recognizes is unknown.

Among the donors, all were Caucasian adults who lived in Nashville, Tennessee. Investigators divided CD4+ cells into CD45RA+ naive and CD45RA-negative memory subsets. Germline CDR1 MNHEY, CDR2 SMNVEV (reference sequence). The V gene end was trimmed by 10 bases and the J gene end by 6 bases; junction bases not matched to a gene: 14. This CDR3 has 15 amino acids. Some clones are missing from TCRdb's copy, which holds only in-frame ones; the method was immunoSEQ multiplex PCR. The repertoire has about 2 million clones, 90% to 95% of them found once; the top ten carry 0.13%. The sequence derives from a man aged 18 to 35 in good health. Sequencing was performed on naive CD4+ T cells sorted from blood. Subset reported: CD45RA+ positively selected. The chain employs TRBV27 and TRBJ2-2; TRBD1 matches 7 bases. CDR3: CATNNRGSGPGELFF. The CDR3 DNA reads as TGTGCCACCAATAACAGGGGCTCTGGGCCCGGGGAGCTGTTTTTT.